This T cell receptor beta chain was obtained from a study of blood T cell repertoires in COVID-19. Generated by immunoSEQ multiplex PCR, the TCRdb table keeps only in-frame clones and is missing some. The sample records 140,000 or so clones, around three quarters being singletons. Germline CDR1 is SGHTA and CDR2 is FQGNSA. Trimming removed 1 base at V and 9 bases at J, with 16 bases between. CDR3 size: 15 residues. The sample comprised peripheral blood. This rearrangement joins TRBV7-2 to TRBJ2-1, with D perhaps TRBD2 (6 bases). This sequence originates from a man aged 45-65 years with acute or convalescent COVID-19. CDR3 nucleotides: TGTGCCAGCAGCTTAGATTACGGGGGTTTGGGTGAGCAGTTCTTC. It specifies CASSLDYGGLGEQFF.